What follows are 20 T cell receptor beta chains derived from one specimen sequenced in a study of blood T cell repertoires in COVID-19. Produced via immunoSEQ multiplex PCR; TCRdb's table is partial and in-frame only. Altogether a few hundred thousand clones are present, roughly nine tenths being singletons, with the ten largest covering more than 1%. The source material was PBMCs or T cells enriched from blood (not recorded which). All receptors come from a human donor in a cohort exposed to, infected with or recovered from COVID-19 (not recorded which). The donor label of this sample is uncertain.

This clone was observed once. For the CDR3, the DNA is TGCGCCAGCAGCTACCAACCAGGACAGTACGAGCAGTACTTC. Translation gives CASSYQPGQYEQYF. V is TRBV4-1 and J is TRBJ2-7; D possibly corresponds to TRBD1 (6 bases). Trimming cost V 5 bases and J 4 bases, with 15 bases left between them. The CDR3 totals 14 residues. Germline CDR1 MGHRA, CDR2 YSYEKL.

A word on this clone: This CDR3 is also generated by other DNA sequences in the sample. This chain connects TRBV9 to TRBJ2-7; D may be TRBD2 (5 bases). The V end lost 0 bases, the J end lost 4 bases, and 14 bases lay between the germline ends. This CDR3 has 15 residues. Per the germline V gene, CDR1 is SGDLS and CDR2 is YYNGEE. CDR3 sequence (DNA): TGTGCCAGCAGCGTAGCGGCGAGCGGCCGGTACGAGCAGTACTTC. Protein product: CASSVAASGRYEQYF.

The chain carries TRBV4-1 and TRBJ1-1; D may be TRBD1 (5 bases). Germline V CDR1 and CDR2: MGHRA, YSYEKL. CDR3 length: 13 residues. The V end was cut by 4 bases, the J end by 1 base, with 7 bases between. The CDR3 bases are TGCGCCAGCAGCCGAGACAGGAACACTGAAGCTTTCTTT. As protein: CASSRDRNTEAFF.

CDR3 bases: TGCAGCGTTGAAGGCACAGGTGGGGACAATGAGCAGTTCTTC. This sequence encodes CSVEGTGGDNEQFF. The genes are TRBV29-1 and TRBJ2-1; TRBD1 might be the D (5 bases). The CDR3 sequence is 14 residues long. The germline CDR1 and CDR2 sequences are SQVTM and ANQGSEA. V was cut by 1 base and J by 5 bases, with 12 bases left in between.

The rearrangement joins TRBV29-1 to TRBJ2-2, with D maybe TRBD2 (6 bases). V dropped 2 bases and J dropped 8 bases, with 6 bases sitting between them. The CDR3 is made up of 11 amino acids. In germline, CDR1 is SQVTM, CDR2 ANQGSEA. DNA of the CDR3: TGCAGCGTTGAAAGCGGGGGGGAGCTGTTTTTT. Its translation is CSVESGGELFF.

This chain joins TRBV7-9 and TRBJ2-5, with D maybe TRBD1 (5 bases). This CDR3 has 13 residues. V lost 3 bases, J lost 1 base, and 6 bases lay in between. Germline CDR1 reads SEHNR; CDR2 reads FQNEAQ (reference sequence). The CDR3 DNA is TGTGCCAGCAGCTTCAGGGCCCAAGAGACCCAGTACTTC. Protein product: CASSFRAQETQYF.

V usage is TRBV7-9 and J usage is TRBJ1-1, with D unclear. V lost 5 bases to trimming and J lost 0 bases, with 13 bases between them. CDR3 size: 15 residues. Germline CDR1 SEHNR, CDR2 FQNEAQ (reference sequence). The CDR3 is CASSPPRQVNTEAFF. The CDR3 bases are TGTGCCAGCAGCCCGCCAAGGCAGGTGAACACTGAAGCTTTCTTT.

The count of this clone is one. V and J are TRBV7-9 and TRBJ1-6; 8 bases line up with TRBD1. The germline CDR1 and CDR2 sequences are SEHNR and FQNEAQ (reference sequence). With V trimmed by 6 bases and J by 7 bases, 2 bases remained unmatched. The CDR3 covers 13 residues. The CDR3 reads CASRTGDNSPLHF. The DNA of the CDR3 is TGTGCCAGCAGGACAGGGGACAATTCACCCCTCCACTTT.

The chain carries TRBV4-1 and TRBJ2-6; D may be TRBD2 (7 bases). The CDR3 is 18 amino acids. Trimming took off 0 bases at V and 4 bases at J, with 16 bases between the two ends. Germline V gene sequence: CDR1 MGHRA, CDR2 YSYEKL. The CDR3 region has the DNA TGCGCCAGCAGCCAAGAGGGGGGGCGGGTCTCCGGGGCCAACGTCCTGACTTTC. Protein: CASSQEGGRVSGANVLTF.

The rearrangement uses TRBV7-6 and TRBJ2-1; 8 bases fit TRBD2. CDR3 length: 15 amino acids. The V gene's germline CDR1 is SGHVS and CDR2 FNYEAQ. The J segment lost 6 bases and the V segment lost 5 bases, leaving 9 bases of the junction unmatched. CDR3 region: CASSPSGGPLNEQFF. CDR3 bases: TGTGCCAGCAGCCCCTCGGGGGGGCCTCTCAATGAGCAGTTCTTC.

J is TRBJ1-5 and V is TRBV28, with D possibly TRBD1 on 5 matching bases. Germline-derived CDR1 and CDR2 are MDHEN and SYDVKM. CDR3 length: 12 amino acids. V was shortened by 8 bases and J by 8 bases, with 13 bases between the two germline ends. Here the CDR3 reads CASVQEGKPQHF. For the CDR3, the DNA is TGTGCCAGCGTACAGGAGGGAAAGCCCCAGCATTTT.

The chain joins TRBV27 to TRBJ2-5, with 10 bases that match TRBD2. Germline V gene sequence: CDR1 MNHEY, CDR2 SMNVEV (reference sequence). The J segment lost 2 bases and the V segment lost 3 bases, leaving 3 bases of the junction unmatched. This CDR3 is 15 amino acids long. This CDR3 reads CASSLSGGDQETQYF. CDR3 DNA: TGTGCCAGCAGTTTGAGCGGGGGGGATCAAGAGACCCAGTACTTC.

The rearrangement links TRBV5-1 to TRBJ1-6; 9 nucleotides match TRBD1. Germline CDR1 is SGHRS and CDR2 is YFSETQ. The CDR3 spans 15 residues. V was clipped by 6 bases and J by 9 bases; unmatched bases: 10. CDR3 residues: CASTPDRGARSPLHF. The CDR3 DNA follows: TGCGCCAGCACCCCGGACAGGGGAGCGCGTTCACCCCTCCACTTT.

This clone was counted once. The rearrangement links TRBV5-1 to TRBJ2-2; 7 bases map to TRBD1. V trimming: 4 bases; J trimming: 7 bases; junction bases outside the gene matches: 7. The length of the CDR3 is 14 residues. CDR1 and CDR2 from the germline V gene are SGHRS and YFSETQ. The CDR3 reads CASSTRQGNGELFF. In DNA form, the CDR3 reads TGCGCCAGCAGCACAAGACAGGGTAACGGGGAGCTGTTTTTT.

This rearrangement joins TRBV5-1 to TRBJ2-5; D is unclear. From germline, CDR1 is SGHRS and CDR2 YFSETQ. V lost 4 bases to trimming and J lost 3 bases, with 7 bases between them. The CDR3 is 12 residues long. CDR3 DNA sequence: TGCGCCAGCAGCCAGGTCGAAGAGACCCAGTACTTC. Its translation is CASSQVEETQYF.

V is TRBV3-1 (or the pseudogene TRBV3-2) and J is TRBJ2-7, with D tentatively TRBD2 (6 bases). The germline V gene has CDR1 LGHDT and CDR2 YNNKEL (reference sequence). The CDR3 loop spans 15 amino acids. V was clipped by 4 bases and J by 2 bases, with 15 bases between them. The CDR3 sequence: CASSPKSGPPYEQYF. CDR3 bases: TGTGCCAGCAGCCCCAAAAGCGGGCCGCCCTACGAGCAGTACTTC.

V gene TRBV6-5 combines with J gene TRBJ2-7, with 9 bases identical to TRBD2. In germline, CDR1 is MNHEY, CDR2 SVGAGI. V trimming: 8 bases; J trimming: 2 bases; junction bases outside the gene matches: 10. The CDR3 extends over 15 amino acids. Written as DNA, the CDR3 is TGTGCCAGCTTCAGGAGCGGGGGGATCACCTACGAGCAGTACTTC. Encoded protein: CASFRSGGITYEQYF.

V is TRBV15 and J is TRBJ2-7, with TRBD2 matching 10 bases. V lost 0 bases to trimming and J lost 6 bases; unmatched junction nucleotides: 11. Germline V gene data show CDR1 as LNHNV and CDR2 as YYDKDF (reference sequence). CDR3 length: 17 residues. The CDR3 protein is CATSRDPAGGPLFEQYF. Written as DNA, the CDR3 is TGTGCCACCAGCAGAGATCCAGCGGGGGGGCCGCTATTCGAGCAGTACTTC.

This clone was recorded a few times. The CDR3 reads CASSQGGEGQPQHF. CDR3 nucleotides: TGTGCCAGCAGCCAAGGGGGAGAGGGTCAGCCCCAGCATTTT. V is TRBV3-1 (or the pseudogene TRBV3-2) and J is TRBJ1-5; D is unresolved. The CDR3 is 14 amino acids. The ends were cut back, 1 base at V and 6 bases at J, with 10 bases in the middle. CDR1 LGHDT and CDR2 YNNKEL come from the germline V gene (reference sequence).

The chain combines TRBV3-1 (or the pseudogene TRBV3-2) with TRBJ2-1, with 7 bases that match TRBD2. Germline CDR1 LGHDT, CDR2 YNNKEL (reference sequence). This CDR3 has 15 residues. The V gene end was trimmed by 0 bases and the J gene end by 7 bases; junction bases not matched to a gene: 6. CDR3 DNA: TGTGCCAGCAGCCAAGATGCTAGCGGCGTAAATGAGCAGTTCTTC. Translated: CASSQDASGVNEQFF.